The present entry profiles one T cell receptor beta chain with its context. The antigen is undetermined. An end of the junction does not agree with germline; a read error may underlie this. CDR1 is WSHSY and CDR2 is SAAADI in the germline V gene. This CDR3 has 11 amino acids. The sample comes from a study of cytomegalovirus exposure and HLA in healthy donors. General study findings and limits: One later analysis reportedly identified an Asian-associated ancestry cluster that showed fewer N-insertions than the 666-donor mean.

The PCR had 60 Vbeta and 13 Jbeta primers. The data were produced by immunoSEQ multiplex PCR, yet TCRdb's version contains in-frame clones alone and is incomplete. The data show some 120,000 clones, roughly two thirds seen once. The sequencing sample was made of PBMCs. This TCR came from a woman between 25 and 40 years old in good health and CMV-seronegative. This chain joins TRBV10-2 and TRBJ2-7; TRBD2 matches at 9 bases. CDR3 in amino acids: CASSESGSGSF. CDR3 sequence (DNA): TGCGCCAGCAGTGAGTCCGGTAGCGGGAGCTTC.